This T cell receptor beta chain comes out of a study of identifying expanded T cells in peripheral blood. This CDR3 has 12 amino acids. Germline CDR1 PRHDT, CDR2 FYEKMQ (reference sequence). V was clipped by 6 bases and J by 7 bases, with 12 bases between them. During the collection period, no donor immune events like infections were recorded. This clone was picked up many times. Method: immunoSEQ multiplex PCR; TCRdb's copy keeps in-frame clones and lacks some. Of more than 50,000 clones listed, about 80% are singletons. The specimen sequenced was blood. The receptor comes from a person aged 18 to 70 in good health. The chain is built from TRBV13 and TRBJ1-1; D unresolved. The CDR3 region has the DNA TGTGCCAGCAGTCGTACAGACCATGAAGCTTTCTTT. The encoded protein is CASSRTDHEAFF.